The 19 T cell receptor beta chains reported below all come from one sample, sequenced in a study of shared clonotypes between healthy human individuals. TCRdb keeps only in-frame clones here, not all; method: immunoSEQ multiplex PCR. The table includes more than 2 million clones, 90% to 95% detected once. Sequenced input: naive CD4+ T cells sorted from blood. Subset reported: CD45RA+ positively selected. These receptors were taken from a man aged 18 to 30 in good health.

The J gene is TRBJ2-7, the V gene TRBV2; 11 bases align to TRBD1. J lost 6 bases, V lost 7 bases, and 11 bases had no gene match. This CDR3 is 15 amino acids long. Germline V gene sequence: CDR1 SNHLY, CDR2 FYNNEI. CDR3 protein: CASTLGGTGGGEQYF. The CDR3 nucleotides read TGTGCCAGCACTTTGGGTGGGACAGGGGGTGGCGAGCAGTACTTC.

The chain recombines TRBV4-1 with TRBJ2-7; 9 positions agree with TRBD1. From germline, CDR1 is MGHRA and CDR2 YSYEKL. The CDR3 consists of 18 residues. The junction had 10 bases not matched to a gene; V was cut back by 1 base and J by 0 bases. The CDR3 DNA sequence: TGCGCCAGCAGCCAAGTTACCGCCGGGACAGGGAACTCCTACGAGCAGTACTTC. Amino acids: CASSQVTAGTGNSYEQYF.

This chain links TRBV4-1 with TRBJ1-5; TRBD1 is a possible D gene (5 bases). The CDR3 loop spans 15 amino acids. The germline V and J ends were trimmed by 0 bases and 1 base, with 7 bases remaining between them. CDR1 is MGHRA, CDR2 YSYEKL, per germline. CDR3 sequence reads: CASSQDSGSNQPQHF. In DNA, the CDR3 is TGCGCCAGCAGCCAAGATTCAGGGAGCAATCAGCCCCAGCATTTT.

The chain couples TRBV5-1 to TRBJ2-3; the D gene is possibly TRBD1 (5 bases). Germline V gene lookup returns CDR1 SGHRS and CDR2 YFSETQ. The CDR3 extends over 15 amino acids. Trimming cost V 4 bases and J 8 bases, with 20 bases left between them. The CDR3 DNA sequence: TGCGCCAGCAGCCAAGGAGATGAGGCACAGGTTACGCAGTATTTT. It is translated as CASSQGDEAQVTQYF. Using reference TRBV5-1 and TRBJ2-3 for the parts outside the CDR3, the full variable domain is KAGVTQTPRYLIKTRGQQVTLSCSPISGHRSVSWYQQTPGQGLQFLFEYFSETQRNKGNFPGRFSGRQFSNSRSEMNVSTLELGDSALYLCASSQGDEAQVTQYFGPGTRLTVL.

The V and J genes are TRBV10-3 and TRBJ2-2; D is uncertain. The germline V gene has CDR1 ENHRY and CDR2 SYGVKD. This CDR3 has 15 residues. V was clipped by 2 bases and J by 5 bases, with 12 bases between them. The CDR3 loop reads CAISEDWEGTGELFF. The DNA of the CDR3 is TGTGCCATCAGTGAGGACTGGGAAGGTACCGGGGAGCTGTTTTTT.

The J gene is TRBJ2-7, the V gene TRBV21-1; whether TRBD1, the table's D call, matches the DNA was not checked. TRBV21-1 is shown as a pseudogene. The CDR3 is made up of 18 amino acids. CDR3 residues: CASSKERREGQGVCEQYF. The CDR3 coding sequence is TGTGCCAGCAGCAAAGAAAGGAGGGAGGGACAGGGGGTTTGCGAGCAGTACTTC.

The chain joins TRBV30 to TRBJ1-1, with TRBD1 matching over 8 bases. The CDR3 extends over 15 amino acids. V lost 5 bases to trimming and J lost 5 bases; unmatched junction nucleotides: 13. In germline, CDR1 is GTSNPN, CDR2 SVGIG (reference sequence). The CDR3 nucleotides read TGTGCCTGGGAGAAACGCGGGACAGGTAAAACTGAAGCTTTCTTT. Translation gives CAWEKRGTGKTEAFF.

The V and J genes are TRBV2 and TRBJ2-1; 9 bases fit TRBD2. The CDR3 consists of 16 residues. From germline, CDR1 is SNHLY and CDR2 FYNNEI. The junction had 12 bases not matched to a gene; V was cut back by 4 bases and J by 8 bases. For the CDR3, the DNA is TGTGCCAGCAGTGTTCTTAGCGGGAGCGGGATGGATGAGCAGTTCTTC. Its translation is CASSVLSGSGMDEQFF.

The chain is built from TRBV5-1 and TRBJ2-2, with D unclear. V gave up 4 bases and J gave up 6 bases, with 22 bases separating them. CDR3 length: 17 amino acids. In germline, CDR1 is SGHRS, CDR2 YFSETQ. The CDR3 sequence: CASSPHPARQAAGELFF. Here the CDR3 DNA reads TGCGCCAGCAGCCCCCATCCAGCGAGGCAGGCCGCCGGGGAGCTGTTTTTT. Combining the CDR3 with reference TRBV5-1 and TRBJ2-2 gives the whole variable domain KAGVTQTPRYLIKTRGQQVTLSCSPISGHRSVSWYQQTPGQGLQFLFEYFSETQRNKGNFPGRFSGRQFSNSRSEMNVSTLELGDSALYLCASSPHPARQAAGELFFGEGSRLTVL.

This chain links TRBV27 with TRBJ2-7, with 8 bases lining up with TRBD1. The CDR3 is 18 amino acids. Germline CDR1 reads MNHEY; CDR2 reads SMNVEV (reference sequence). Trimming removed 0 bases from V and 3 bases from J; junction bases left unmatched: 13. The CDR3 DNA is TGTGCCAGCAGTTTATCGAAGAATTATTGGGACAGGTTCTACGAGCAGTACTTC. Amino acids: CASSLSKNYWDRFYEQYF.

This clone was found once. The chain recombines TRBV28 with TRBJ1-5; D is possibly TRBD1 (6 bases). The V gene's germline CDR1 is MDHEN and CDR2 SYDVKM. CDR3 size: 15 residues. V was trimmed by 5 bases and J by 3 bases, leaving 14 bases between them. CDR3 DNA: TGTGCCAGCAGTAGAGGGGGAACCAACAATCAGCCCCAGCATTTT. This encodes CASSRGGTNNQPQHF.

The V gene is TRBV30, the J gene TRBJ2-2; D not certain. Trimming shortened V by 0 bases and J by 3 bases, and 11 bases separated the two germline ends. This CDR3 is built from 15 residues. Germline CDR1 GTSNPN, CDR2 SVGIG (reference sequence). Written as DNA, the CDR3 is TGTGCCTGGAGTGTGGACGGGCGGCACACCGGGGAGCTGTTTTTT. Amino acids: CAWSVDGRHTGELFF.

Worth noting for this clone: In this CDR3 the conserved last residue, phenylalanine or tryptophan, is missing, so a read error is likely. The DNA is left out, because the CDR3 cannot be placed on it with certainty; the CDR3 is given as TCRdb lists it. The chain joins TRBV7-9 to TRBJ2-7. The CDR3 extends over 12 residues, inclusive of both ends. The germline CDR1 and CDR2 sequences are SEHNR and FQNEAQ (reference sequence). The CDR3: CASSSFADPVCN.

This clone was found once. The genes are TRBV30 and TRBJ1-5; 7 positions match TRBD1. The CDR3 has 14 amino acids. The V segment lost 1 base and the J segment 4 bases; nucleotides outside the gene matches: 4. Germline assignment: CDR1 GTSNPN and CDR2 SVGIG (reference sequence). The CDR3, as DNA: TGTGCCTGGAGTGCGGGACAGCCTAATCAGCCCCAGCATTTT. This translates into CAWSAGQPNQPQHF.

The rearrangement joins TRBV18 to TRBJ2-3; 7 bases line up with TRBD2. CDR3 length: 16 residues. V trimming: 6 bases; J trimming: 3 bases; junction bases outside the gene matches: 12. In germline, CDR1 is KGHSH, CDR2 LQKENI. CDR3 coding DNA: TGTGCCAGCTCGGTGTCGAGCGGGATAGCGACAGATACGCAGTATTTT. Translated: CASSVSSGIATDTQYF.

The chain joins TRBV28 to TRBJ1-2; 7 positions agree with TRBD1. The CDR3 is 14 amino acids. The V and J ends lost 2 bases and 6 bases, in that order; junction bases with no gene match: 6. The germline V gene has CDR1 MDHEN and CDR2 SYDVKM. The CDR3 spells CASSLDRAGNGYTF. The CDR3 nucleotides are TGTGCCAGCAGTTTAGACAGGGCTGGTAATGGCTACACCTTC.

The chain combines TRBV6-5 with TRBJ2-7; no definite D call. The germline V and J ends were trimmed by 0 bases and 6 bases, with 9 bases remaining between them. The CDR3 sequence is 13 residues long. Looked up from germline, CDR1 is MNHEY and CDR2 is SVGAGI. The CDR3 DNA reads as TGTGCCAGCAGTTACTCAGAGTCAGTCGAGCAGTACTTC. This encodes CASSYSESVEQYF.

The V and J genes are TRBV7-8 and TRBJ2-3; TRBD1 might be the D (6 bases). V was clipped by 0 bases and J by 2 bases, with 12 bases between them. The CDR3 runs 16 residues. Per the germline V gene, CDR1 is SGHVS and CDR2 is FQNEAQ. CDR3 loop: CASSLAPVGATDTQYF. The CDR3 DNA follows: TGTGCCAGCAGCTTAGCGCCTGTGGGGGCCACAGATACGCAGTATTTT.

In its sample, this clone was seen once. A read error may be the cause here, since a much bigger clone is one base away. V gene TRBV30 combines with J gene TRBJ1-5; D is perhaps TRBD1 (6 bases). V was cut by 4 bases and J by 2 bases, with 9 bases left in between. The germline CDR1 and CDR2 sequences are GTSNPN and SVGIG (reference sequence). The CDR3 runs to 13 residues. This CDR3 reads CAWTRTGNQPQHF. The CDR3 DNA follows: TGTGCCTGGACTCGGACAGGCAATCAGCCCCAGCATTTT.